This T cell receptor (beta chain) was obtained from a study of regulatory T cells in long-lasting Graves disease. For TCR beta, libraries came from iRepertoire HTBI primers and Arm-PCR of CDR3 regions. TCRdb re-analysed the multiplex PCR reads in MiXCR, keeping a single row per CDR3 protein. The sample holds about 240,000 distinct CDR3 sequences, around 21% seen once. This clonotype has ten or more counts. Time point given: newly diagnosed GD, antithyroid drugs for less than 3 months. Making the TCR library involved RNA that had been extracted from PBMCs. Patients hailed from an endocrinology department in Xi'an, China. Collection of peripheral blood (nine milliliters) was done using EDTA tubes. The sequence derives from a female donor with Graves disease. The sample consisted of peripheral blood mononuclear cells (PBMCs), taken at new diagnosis, from a patient treated with antithyroid drugs.

CDR3 DNA: TGTGCCAGCAGCTTATCGGCGGGGCAGGGTTACGAGCAGTACTTC. The encoded protein is CASSLSAGQGYEQYF. The gene calls are TRBV11-2 and TRBJ2-7; possible D gene TRBD2, 6 bases. This CDR3 contains 15 residues. V lost 2 bases, J lost 4 bases, and 15 bases lay in between. Germline V CDR1 and CDR2: SGHAT, FQNNGV.